The rows below give T cell receptor beta chains drawn from one sample of a study of response to subunit inactivated influenza vaccine. TCRdb analysed the RT-PCR reads with MiXCR anew, one entry per CDR3 protein. This table has about 650,000 distinct CDR3 sequences, roughly 14% appearing once. This specimen was PBMCs from blood, taken 12 days after vaccination. The receptor source for this set is a man aged 50 or older who received an inactivated influenza vaccine. CDR3s include the opening cysteine and the closing phenylalanine or tryptophan. D genes are given only for firm matches. The size of a clone is reported for some rows only, either as once, few or many, or as a class for expanded clones.

TRBV5-1,TRBJ2-3,TRBD2,16,.,TGCGCCAGCAGCCCGGGTAGCGGGGTACTCACAGATACGCAGTATTTT,CASSPGSGVLTDTQYF
TRBV20-1,TRBJ1-1,.,13,few,TGCAGTGCTAGAGATTTCCGTGGCAGTGAAGCTTTCTTT,CSARDFRGSEAFF
TRBV23-1,TRBJ1-4,.,15,.,TGCGCCAGCACCTCCCGGCCAGCAACTAATGAAAAACTGTTTTTT,CASTSRPATNEKLFF
TRBV28,TRBJ2-7,TRBD1,15,few,TGTGCCAGCATCCGGCCCGGGACAGGGTCCTACGAGCAGTACTTC,CASIRPGTGSYEQYF
TRBV2,TRBJ2-2,.,13,.,TGTGCCAGCAGGGCCGGGGACACCGGGGAGCTGTTTTTT,CASRAGDTGELFF
TRBV5-5,TRBJ2-7,TRBD1,16,many,TGTGCCAGCAGCTTGGTGGCGACAGGGACCCTCTACGAGCAGTACTTC,CASSLVATGTLYEQYF
TRBV11-2,TRBJ2-7,TRBD2,15,few,TGTGCCAGCAGCTTAGCGGGACTAGCAGCCTACGAGCAGTACTTC,CASSLAGLAAYEQYF
TRBV20-1,TRBJ1-6,.,14,few,TGCAGTGCCCCAGGACCGAGCTATAATTCACCCCTCCACTTT,CSAPGPSYNSPLHF
TRBV20-1,TRBJ2-3,TRBD2,14,few,TGCAGTGCTAGTAGCGGGGGGGCTGCAGATACGCAGTATTTT,CSASSGGAADTQYF
TRBV6-2/TRBV6-3,TRBJ2-7,.,15,few,TGTGCCAGCAGCACGGACGGGTATGACCCCTACGAGCAGTACTTC,CASSTDGYDPYEQYF
TRBV20-1,TRBJ2-3,TRBD2,14,once,TGCAGTGCTAGTAAGCGGGAACGACAAGATACGCAGTATTTT,CSASKRERQDTQYF
TRBV12-3/TRBV12-4,TRBJ2-3,.,15,few,TGTGCCAGCACCGGCGGGGTTACTAGCACAGATACGCAGTATTTT,CASTGGVTSTDTQYF
TRBV20-1,TRBJ2-1,TRBD1,13,.,TGCAGTGCTAGGGGGACAGGGGTCAATGAGCAGTTCTTC,CSARGTGVNEQFF
TRBV24-1,TRBJ2-2,.,14,.,TGTGCCACCAGTGATTTGATGGGAACCGGGGAGCTGTTTTTT,CATSDLMGTGELFF
TRBV28,TRBJ2-1,TRBD2,15,few,TGTGCCAGCAGGCAGCTAGCGGGCTCCTACAATGAGCAGTTCTTC,CASRQLAGSYNEQFF
TRBV5-6,TRBJ1-3,.,15,many,TGTGCCAGCAGCTTGGGAGGGGATTTTGGAAACACCATATATTTT,CASSLGGDFGNTIYF
TRBV9,TRBJ2-3,TRBD2,16,few,TGTGCCAGCAGCGCGGGGAGGGCCGGGGGCACAGATACGCAGTATTTT,CASSAGRAGGTDTQYF
TRBV5-1,TRBJ2-3,.,14,many,TGCGCCAGCAGCGGGGGTCAAAGCACAGATACGCAGTATTTT,CASSGGQSTDTQYF
TRBV4-1,TRBJ2-1,.,17,few,TGCGCCAGCAGCCAAGGGGAGGGGGGTGGCTCCTACAATGAGCAGTTCTTC,CASSQGEGGGSYNEQFF
TRBV27,TRBJ1-2,TRBD1,16,.,TGTGCCAGCAGTTTATTAACCGGGACAGGGCCCTATGGCTACACCTTC,CASSLLTGTGPYGYTF
TRBV7-2,TRBJ2-3,.,13,few,TGTGCCAGCAGCCGCGCCGGGGCAGTTGGTAAATATTTT,CASSRAGAVGKYF
TRBV12-3/TRBV12-4,TRBJ2-3,TRBD2,15,few,TGTGCCAGCACGCATCTAGCGGTCATCACAGATACGCAGTATTTT,CASTHLAVITDTQYF
TRBV13,TRBJ2-4,TRBD2,15,few,TGTGCCAGCAGCTTAATTTCCGGGGGGAAAAACATTCAGTACTTC,CASSLISGGKNIQYF
TRBV12-3/TRBV12-4,TRBJ2-7,TRBD2,14,many,TGTGCCACCAGGACTAGCGGGAAACCTGGGGAGCAGTACTTC,CATRTSGKPGEQYF
TRBV20-1,TRBJ2-5,.,12,.,TGCAGTGCCTTTGACAGTCAAGAGACCCAGTACTTC,CSAFDSQETQYF
TRBV18,TRBJ2-7,TRBD2,13,many,TGTGCCAGCAGTCCCGGGGGGACCTACGAGCAGTACTTC,CASSPGGTYEQYF
TRBV13,TRBJ1-5,TRBD1,15,.,TGTGCCAGCAGCCGGACAGGGGGCCCTAATCAGCCCCAGCATTTT,CASSRTGGPNQPQHF
TRBV2,TRBJ2-7,.,10,.,TGTGCCAGCGCCCGCTACGAGCAGTACTTC,CASARYEQYF
TRBV15,TRBJ2-3,TRBD1,17,.,TGTGCCACCAGCAGACGGACAGGGAGGCGGGCGGGAGATACGCAGTATTTT,CATSRRTGRRAGDTQYF
TRBV20-1,TRBJ2-1,.,14,.,TGCAGTGCTACCGACGGGGCCTCCTACAATGAGCGGTTCTTC,CSATDGASYNERFF
TRBV20-1,TRBJ2-2,TRBD2,14,.,TGCAGTGCTAGTGCCGGGACTAGCTCCGGGGAGCTGTTTTTT,CSASAGTSSGELFF
TRBV29-1,TRBJ2-1,TRBD2,15,many,TGCAGCGTTGAAGCTAGCGGGACCAGTTACAATGAGCAGTTCTTC,CSVEASGTSYNEQFF
TRBV24-1,TRBJ2-1,.,13,few,TGTGCCACCACCGCATTCGCGAGCAATGAGCAGTTCTTC,CATTAFASNEQFF
TRBV6-1,TRBJ2-2,.,15,few,TGTGCCAGCAGTCTCCAGGTTCAGGGGCCCGGGGAGCTGTTTTTT,CASSLQVQGPGELFF
TRBV4-3,TRBJ1-1,.,15,.,TGCGCCAGCAGCCAAGGGACCGGGGGTTACACTGAAGCTTTCTTT,CASSQGTGGYTEAFF
TRBV29-1,TRBJ2-1,TRBD2,15,.,TGCAGCGTGGCACCTAGCGGAAGTAGTTACAATGAGCAGTTCTTC,CSVAPSGSSYNEQFF
TRBV4-3,TRBJ2-5,TRBD2,15,many,TGCGCCAGCAGCCAAGGCGGGGGGACCGGTGATACCCAGTACTTC,CASSQGGGTGDTQYF
TRBV7-8,TRBJ2-1,.,13,many,TGTGCCAGCAGCGTAGGGACAATTAATGAGCAGTTCTTC,CASSVGTINEQFF
TRBV10-3,TRBJ1-3,TRBD1,12,few,TGTGCCAACGGACAGGGGGTAAACACCATATATTTT,CANGQGVNTIYF
TRBV20-1,TRBJ2-5,TRBD2,16,many,TGCAGTGCTAGAGGTTCCAGACTAGCGGCGAGGGAGACCCAGTACTTC,CSARGSRLAARETQYF
TRBV18,TRBJ1-5,TRBD1,15,.,TGTGCCAGCTCGGCGACAGGGGCGGTCGGTCAGCCCCAGCATTTT,CASSATGAVGQPQHF
TRBV9,TRBJ1-6,.,16,once,TGTGCCAGCTTAACCCGAGGGCTGCGGTATAATTCACCCCTCCACTTT,CASLTRGLRYNSPLHF
TRBV5-1,TRBJ2-5,.,13,many,TGTGCCAGCAGCTTAGCCCCAGGAGAGACCCAGTACTTC,CASSLAPGETQYF
TRBV12-3/TRBV12-4,TRBJ2-2,TRBD2,17,.,TGTGCCAGCAGCTCACTGGGGGAGGGCTCGAACACCGGGGAGCTGTTTTTT,CASSSLGEGSNTGELFF
TRBV6-2/TRBV6-3,TRBJ2-5,.,14,.,TGTGCCAGCAGTTACAGAGACCACGGGGAGACCCAGTACTTC,CASSYRDHGETQYF
TRBV10-3,TRBJ2-5,TRBD1,13,.,TGTGCCATCGGATACAGGGGCGAAGAGACCCAGTACTTC,CAIGYRGEETQYF
TRBV10-3,TRBJ1-2,.,13,.,TGTGCCATCAGTGAAGCCCGGGACTATGGCTACACCTTC,CAISEARDYGYTF
TRBV30,TRBJ2-5,.,13,few,TGTGCCTGGACGGGAACGGACCCAGAGACCCAGTACTTC,CAWTGTDPETQYF